This T cell receptor beta chain emerged from a study of blood T cell repertoires in COVID-19. Turning to the study itself: Specimens from acute and convalescent COVID-19 originated in the United States, Italy and Spain. Nucleic acid was either cDNA or gDNA, and it came from T cells, B-cell-depleted T cells, or PBMCs.

Methods used by the authors: Counts of nucleated cells, estimated from reference gene primer amplification, were obtained. Libraries were prepared by immunoSEQ multiplex PCR; TCRdb keeps only in-frame clonotypes and omits some of them. That table gives V, J and clone size, and the DNA gave D and trimming. The profile covers 200,000 to 250,000 clones, with 87% appearing a single time and 2% to 3% taken by the ten largest. Ages ranged from roughly 18 to 100 years, with residence in approximately 25 US areas. Trimming pared 5 bases from V and 1 base from J, leaving 17 bases between. Per the germline V gene, CDR1 is SGHTA and CDR2 is FQGNSA. There are 16 residues in the CDR3.

This sequence originates from a woman aged 25 to 39 with acute COVID-19. Input material: PBMCs or T cells enriched from blood (not recorded which). The chain recombines TRBV7-2 with TRBJ2-5; TRBD1 is a possible D gene (6 bases). The DNA for the CDR3 is TGTGCCAGCAGCCCCAGGGGCCTAAACCCCCAAGAGACCCAGTACTTC. It specifies CASSPRGLNPQETQYF.